This T cell receptor beta chain originates from a study of blood T cell repertoires in COVID-19. Study at large: PBMCs, B-cell-depleted T cells, or T cells were the source of the cDNA or gDNA that made up the material.

Seattle participants joined during active infection and were tracked over time. As originally analysed: Reference gene primer amplification gave nucleated cell count estimates. Repertoires were generated with immunoSEQ multiplex PCR, while TCRdb's copy carries only in-frame clones and drops some. V, J and clone size reflect that table, while D and trimming were determined from the DNA. The sample contains roughly 330,000 clones, roughly 86% of which appear only once. Germline trimming cut 0 bases from V and 5 bases from J; bases unmatched to any gene: 13. This CDR3 comprises 20 residues. Germline V gene data show CDR1 as LGHDT and CDR2 as YNNKEL (reference sequence).

The clonotype originates from a man aged 30 to 39 with COVID-19, enrolled during active disease. This chain connects TRBV3-1 (or the pseudogene TRBV3-2) to TRBJ2-3; 14 bases are shared with TRBD2. Sample: peripheral blood. The CDR3 loop is CASSQETSGGAIGLGDTQYF. The DNA of the CDR3 is TGTGCCAGCAGCCAAGAGACTAGCGGGGGGGCTATAGGATTAGGAGATACGCAGTATTTT.